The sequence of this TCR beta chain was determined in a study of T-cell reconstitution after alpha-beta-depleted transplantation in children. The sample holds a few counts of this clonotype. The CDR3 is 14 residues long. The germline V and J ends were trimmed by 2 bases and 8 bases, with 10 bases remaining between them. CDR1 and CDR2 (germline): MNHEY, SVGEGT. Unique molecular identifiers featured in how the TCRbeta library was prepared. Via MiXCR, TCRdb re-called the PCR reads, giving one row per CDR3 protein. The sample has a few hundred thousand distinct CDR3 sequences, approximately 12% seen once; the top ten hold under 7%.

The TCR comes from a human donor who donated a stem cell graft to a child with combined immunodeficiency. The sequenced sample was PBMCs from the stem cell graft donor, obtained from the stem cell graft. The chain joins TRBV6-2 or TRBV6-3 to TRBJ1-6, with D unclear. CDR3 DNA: TGTGCCAGCAGTTACGTTCCCGGTCATTCACCCCTCCACTTT. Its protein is CASSYVPGHSPLHF.